The 18 T cell receptor beta chains below come from one sample, sequenced in a study of T cells after yellow fever vaccination. TCRdb reanalysed the 5' RACE reads using MiXCR and keeps one entry per CDR3 protein. The data show a few hundred thousand distinct CDR3 sequences, 6% to 7.5% seen once. The starting material was CD4+ T cells sorted from PBMCs, obtained 15 days after the yellow fever booster vaccination. The receptors stem from a man aged 30 to 45 who received the YFV17D yellow fever vaccine.

V gene TRBV7-2 combines with J gene TRBJ2-7; D is ambiguous. The CDR3 extends over 13 amino acids. Per the germline V gene, CDR1 is SGHTA and CDR2 is FQGNSA. Trimming shortened V by 3 bases and J by 2 bases, and 8 bases separated the two germline ends. The DNA for the CDR3 is TGTGCCAGCAGCTTCGCGACCGCCTACGAGCAGTACTTC. Amino acids: CASSFATAYEQYF.

This clonotype turned up a few times. The V and J genes are TRBV5-1 and TRBJ2-2; 13 bases match TRBD2. Germline values: CDR1 SGHRS, CDR2 YFSETQ. CDR3 length equals 15 residues. The ends lost 7 bases at V and 3 bases at J; junction bases unmatched: 3. The CDR3 sequence: CASSGLAGHTGELFF. For the CDR3, the DNA is TGCGCCAGCTCGGGACTAGCGGGACACACCGGGGAGCTGTTTTTT. Using reference TRBV5-1 and TRBJ2-2 for the parts outside the CDR3, the full variable domain is KAGVTQTPRYLIKTRGQQVTLSCSPISGHRSVSWYQQTPGQGLQFLFEYFSETQRNKGNFPGRFSGRQFSNSRSEMNVSTLELGDSALYLCASSGLAGHTGELFFGEGSRLTVL.

Ten or more counts support this clonotype. The V gene is TRBV7-2, the J gene TRBJ2-7; D gene unclear. From germline, CDR1 is SGHTA and CDR2 FQGNSA. V lost 5 bases and J 6 bases, leaving 14 bases between the germline ends. The CDR3 runs to 13 residues. This CDR3 reads CASSAGPLGEQYF. The CDR3 coding sequence is TGTGCCAGCAGCGCCGGACCGTTGGGCGAGCAGTACTTC.

This clonotype has at least ten counts. V is TRBV7-9 and J is TRBJ2-5; 10 bases are shared with TRBD1. Per the germline V gene, CDR1 is SEHNR and CDR2 is FQNEAQ (reference sequence). Germline trimming cut 5 bases from V and 5 bases from J; bases unmatched to any gene: 8. CDR3 length: 15 amino acids. The CDR3 spells CASSPPGQGFETQYF. The CDR3 DNA reads as TGTGCCAGCAGCCCCCCGGGACAGGGGTTTGAGACCCAGTACTTC.

Many counts were recorded for this clonotype. The V gene is TRBV3-1, the J gene TRBJ1-4; D unclear. With 3 bases removed from V and 5 bases from J, the gap between germline ends came to 7 bases. The CDR3 has 13 residues. Germline CDR1 reads LGHDT; CDR2 reads YNNKEL (reference sequence). The CDR3 spells CASSQGGNEKLFF. DNA of the CDR3: TGTGCCAGCAGCCAGGGTGGGAATGAAAAACTGTTTTTT.

V and J are TRBV29-1 and TRBJ2-3; 15 nucleotides match TRBD2. The junction had 7 bases not matched to a gene; V was cut back by 3 bases and J by 6 bases. The CDR3 spans 16 residues. CDR1 is SQVTM and CDR2 is ANQGSEA in the germline V gene. The CDR3 protein is CSVERTSGRAGDTQYF. CDR3 nucleotide sequence: TGCAGCGTTGAGAGGACTAGCGGGAGGGCAGGGGATACGCAGTATTTT.

This clonotype has at least ten counts. The CDR3 sequence: CASTGRGLHVTQYF. The CDR3 nucleotides are TGTGCCAGCACGGGCAGGGGCCTTCATGTGACGCAGTATTTT. The chain carries TRBV27 and TRBJ2-3, with D possibly TRBD1 on 6 matching bases. The germline CDR1 and CDR2 sequences are MNHEY and SMNVEV (reference sequence). The length of the CDR3 is 14 residues. Between the trimmed V and J ends, which lost 7 bases and 9 bases, there was a span of 20 bases.

V and J are TRBV6-2 or TRBV6-3 and TRBJ2-7; weak D call: TRBD2 (6 bases). The ends were cut back, 7 bases at V and 7 bases at J, with 14 bases in the middle. This CDR3 has 12 amino acids. Per the germline V gene, CDR1 is MNHEY and CDR2 is SVGEGT. The CDR3 protein is CASTEGRDEQYF. DNA of the CDR3: TGTGCCAGCACCGAGGGGCGGGATGAGCAGTACTTC.

This clonotype was picked up a small number of times. The chain recombines TRBV6-2 or TRBV6-3 with TRBJ2-2; 8 nucleotides line up with TRBD2. Losses at the gene ends were 1 base for V and 0 bases for J; bases not matched to a gene: 1. The CDR3 length is 16 residues. CDR1 and CDR2 (germline): MNHEY, SVGEGT. CDR3 in DNA: TGTGCCAGCAGTTACTGGGGACTAGCGAACACCGGGGAGCTGTTTTTT. Translation: CASSYWGLANTGELFF.

This clonotype was seen more than once but under ten times. This rearrangement joins TRBV20-1 to TRBJ2-1, with D possibly TRBD2 on 6 matching bases. V lost 2 bases and J lost 4, with 15 bases in between. The germline gives CDR1 DFQATT, CDR2 SNEGSKA (reference sequence). This CDR3 spans 15 amino acids. CDR3 in DNA: TGCAGTGCTAGACCGGTCGGCGGGGTATACAATGAGCAGTTCTTC. Translated: CSARPVGGVYNEQFF.

The rearrangement uses TRBV27 and TRBJ2-7; D is perhaps TRBD2 (5 bases). Germline-derived CDR1 and CDR2 are MNHEY and SMNVEV (reference sequence). Trimming shortened V by 10 bases and J by 2 bases, and 18 bases separated the two germline ends. The CDR3 has 14 amino acids. The CDR3 region has the DNA TGTGCCAATCCTCAAAGCGGCGCGACCTACGAGCAGTACTTC. Its protein is CANPQSGATYEQYF.

This clonotype was observed a handful of times. This chain joins TRBV20-1 and TRBJ1-2; D perhaps matches TRBD1 (6 bases). The CDR3 has 12 amino acids. Per the germline V gene, CDR1 is DFQATT and CDR2 is SNEGSKA (reference sequence). V lost 4 bases and J 6 bases, leaving 12 bases between the germline ends. DNA of the CDR3: TGCAGTGCTACGACAGGACTGCATGGCTACACCTTC. Protein: CSATTGLHGYTF.

There are a few counts of this clonotype. The V call is TRBV7-2, the J call TRBJ1-5, with D hard to call. V was cut by 5 bases and J by 0 bases, with 8 bases left in between. The CDR3 has 14 residues. CDR1 SGHTA and CDR2 FQGNSA come from the germline V gene. In DNA, the CDR3 is TGTGCCAGCAGCATGGTCTTTAGCAATCAGCCCCAGCATTTT. Amino acids: CASSMVFSNQPQHF.

This sequence joins TRBV5-1 and TRBJ2-5; D might be TRBD1 or TRBD2, each matching 6 bases. There are 15 residues in the CDR3. The V end was cut by 2 bases, the J end by 2 bases, with 13 bases between. CDR1 and CDR2 (germline): SGHRS, YFSETQ. CDR3 region: CASSFAGQKQETQYF. In DNA form, the CDR3 reads TGCGCCAGCAGCTTTGCGGGACAAAAACAAGAGACCCAGTACTTC.

This clonotype was seen many times. The chain recombines TRBV20-1 with TRBJ1-4; 7 nucleotides agree with TRBD1. CDR3 length equals 17 residues. CDR1 is DFQATT and CDR2 is SNEGSKA in the germline V gene (reference sequence). Losses at the gene ends were 3 bases for V and 8 bases for J; bases not matched to a gene: 18. The CDR3 nucleotides are TGCAGTGCTAGGCCGACCATTTCCACAGGGGAGCGAGAAAAACTGTTTTTT. This gives the protein CSARPTISTGEREKLFF.

This clonotype has ten or more counts. One junction end disagrees with the germline gene, perhaps due to a read error. The chain joins TRBV4-3 to TRBJ2-5; tentatively, D is TRBD1 (5 bases). The CDR3 length is 13 residues. CDR1 LGHNA and CDR2 YSLEER come from the germline V gene. The DNA of the CDR3 is TGTGCCAGCAGCTTATCTAGGGGCGAGACCCAGTACTTC. It is translated as CASSLSRGETQYF.

The chain is built from TRBV6-6 and TRBJ2-1; D perhaps matches TRBD2 (6 bases). CDR3 length: 12 residues. Per germline, CDR1 MNHNY and CDR2 SVGAGI (reference sequence). With 6 bases removed from V and 12 bases from J, the gap between germline ends came to 15 bases. CDR3 sequence reads: CASRSREFGQFF. The CDR3 nucleotides are TGTGCCAGCAGGAGCCGGGAGTTTGGGCAGTTCTTC.

This chain links TRBV12-3 or TRBV12-4 with TRBJ1-2; TRBD1 might be the D (6 bases). This CDR3 contains 14 residues. Trimming shortened V by 4 bases and J by 7 bases, and 16 bases separated the two germline ends. CDR3 in amino acids: CASSSGTRLSGYTF. The CDR3 coding sequence is TGTGCCAGCAGTTCTGGGACACGCCTTTCTGGCTACACCTTC.